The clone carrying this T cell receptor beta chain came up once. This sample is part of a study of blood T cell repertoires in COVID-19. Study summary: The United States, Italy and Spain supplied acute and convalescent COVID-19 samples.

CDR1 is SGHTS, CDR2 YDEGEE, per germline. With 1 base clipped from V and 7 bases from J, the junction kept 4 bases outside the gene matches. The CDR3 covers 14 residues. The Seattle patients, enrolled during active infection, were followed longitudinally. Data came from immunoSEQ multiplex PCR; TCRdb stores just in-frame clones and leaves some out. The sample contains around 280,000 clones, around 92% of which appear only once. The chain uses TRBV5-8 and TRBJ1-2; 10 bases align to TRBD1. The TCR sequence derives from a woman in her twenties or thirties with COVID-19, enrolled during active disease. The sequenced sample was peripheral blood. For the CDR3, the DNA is TGTGCCAGCAGCTTGAGAGGGACAGGGGTTGGCTACACCTTC. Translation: CASSLRGTGVGYTF. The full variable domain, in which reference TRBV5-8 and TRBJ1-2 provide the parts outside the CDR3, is EAGVTQSPTHLIKTRGQQATLRCSPISGHTSVYWYQQALGLGLQFLLWYDEGEERNRGNFPPRFSGRQFPNYSSELNVNALELEDSALYLCASSLRGTGVGYTFGSGTRLTVV.